These 3 T cell receptor beta chains share one sample of origin, sequenced in a study of CXCR3-negative and CXCR3-positive naive CD8 T cells. The study made its TRB cDNA libraries by 5' RACE, adding UMI labels. TCRdb reanalyzed the 5' RACE reads and collapses them to one entry per CDR3 protein, without DNA. The repertoire table contains 100,000 to 150,000 distinct CDR3 sequences. The sample consisted of naive CXCR3- CD8+ T cells from blood. Subset in this sample: CD45RO-CCR7+CD27+CD95- naive CD8+ T cells lacking CXCR3 (TNR3-). The receptors here all came from a human donor in good health. Some clones in this sample may be carry-over from other donors' samples.

The rearrangement joins TRBV4-1 to TRBJ2-5; TCRdb selects TRBD2, and the lack of DNA leaves this call unchecked. This CDR3 has 15 residues. The germline V gene encodes CDR1 MGHRA and CDR2 YSYEKL. The CDR3 region is CASSHVEGNQETQYF.

This chain connects TRBV20-1 to TRBJ1-2. Germline V lookup: CDR1 DFQATT, CDR2 SNEGSKA (reference sequence). The CDR3 has 14 residues. The CDR3 reads CSARVVGDNYGYTF.

V usage is TRBV6-6 and J usage is TRBJ2-3; TCRdb indicates TRBD2, and absent DNA this call remains unverified. This CDR3 is 17 amino acids long. Germline-derived CDR1 and CDR2 are MNHNY and SVGAGI (reference sequence). The CDR3 is CASSYPTSGGSTDTQYF.